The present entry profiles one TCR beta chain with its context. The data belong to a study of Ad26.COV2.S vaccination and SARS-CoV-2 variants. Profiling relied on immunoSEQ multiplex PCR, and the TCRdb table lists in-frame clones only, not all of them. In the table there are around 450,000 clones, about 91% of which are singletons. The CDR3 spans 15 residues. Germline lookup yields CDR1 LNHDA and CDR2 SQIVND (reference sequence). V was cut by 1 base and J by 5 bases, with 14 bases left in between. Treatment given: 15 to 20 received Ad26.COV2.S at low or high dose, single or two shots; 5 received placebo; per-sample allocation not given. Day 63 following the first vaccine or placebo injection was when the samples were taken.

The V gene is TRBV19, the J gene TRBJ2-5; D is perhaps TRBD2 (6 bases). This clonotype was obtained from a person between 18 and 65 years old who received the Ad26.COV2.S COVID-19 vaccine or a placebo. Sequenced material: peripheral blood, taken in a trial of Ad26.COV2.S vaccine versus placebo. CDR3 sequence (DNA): TGTGCCAGTAGTATAGCTCCTCGGGGGAGCGAGACCCAGTACTTC. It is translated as CASSIAPRGSETQYF.